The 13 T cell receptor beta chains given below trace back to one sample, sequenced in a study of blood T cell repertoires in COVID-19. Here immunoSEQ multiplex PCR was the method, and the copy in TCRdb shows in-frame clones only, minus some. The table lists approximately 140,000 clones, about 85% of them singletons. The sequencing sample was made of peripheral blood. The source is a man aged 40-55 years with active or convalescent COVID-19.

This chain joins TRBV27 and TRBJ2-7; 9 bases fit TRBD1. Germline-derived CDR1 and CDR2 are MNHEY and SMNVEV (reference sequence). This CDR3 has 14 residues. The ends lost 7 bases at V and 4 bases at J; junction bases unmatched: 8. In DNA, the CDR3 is TGTGCCAGCACCTCCGGGACAGGGAGGTACGAGCAGTACTTC. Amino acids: CASTSGTGRYEQYF.

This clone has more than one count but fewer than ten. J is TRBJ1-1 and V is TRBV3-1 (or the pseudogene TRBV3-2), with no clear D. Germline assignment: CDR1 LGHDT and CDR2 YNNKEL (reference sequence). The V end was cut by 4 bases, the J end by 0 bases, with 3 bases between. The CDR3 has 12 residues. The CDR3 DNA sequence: TGTGCCAGCAGCCCTATGAACACTGAAGCTTTCTTT. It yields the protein CASSPMNTEAFF.

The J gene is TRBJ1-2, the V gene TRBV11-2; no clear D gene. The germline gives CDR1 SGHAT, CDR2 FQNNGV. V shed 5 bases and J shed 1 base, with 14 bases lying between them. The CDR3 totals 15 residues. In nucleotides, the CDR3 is TGTGCCAGCAGCCACACCCTCGGGGTTAACTATGGCTACACCTTC. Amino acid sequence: CASSHTLGVNYGYTF.

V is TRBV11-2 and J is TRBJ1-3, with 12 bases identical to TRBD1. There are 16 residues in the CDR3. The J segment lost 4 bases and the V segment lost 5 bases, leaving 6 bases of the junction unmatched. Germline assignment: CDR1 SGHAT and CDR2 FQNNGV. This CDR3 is CASSAGTGGRGNTIYF. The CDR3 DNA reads TGTGCCAGCAGCGCCGGGACAGGGGGCAGAGGAAACACCATATATTTT.

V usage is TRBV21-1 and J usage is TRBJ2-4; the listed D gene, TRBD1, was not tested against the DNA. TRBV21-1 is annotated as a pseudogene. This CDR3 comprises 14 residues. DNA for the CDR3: TGTGCCAGCAGCAAAGGAGGGGGCCCAAACATTCAGTACTTC. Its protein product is CASSKGGGPNIQYF.

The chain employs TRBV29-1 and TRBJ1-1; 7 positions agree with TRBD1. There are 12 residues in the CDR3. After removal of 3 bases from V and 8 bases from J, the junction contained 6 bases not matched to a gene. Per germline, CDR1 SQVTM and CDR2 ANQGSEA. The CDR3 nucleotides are TGCAGCGTTGAGCGGGCAGGGGGGGAAGCTTTCTTT. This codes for CSVERAGGEAFF.

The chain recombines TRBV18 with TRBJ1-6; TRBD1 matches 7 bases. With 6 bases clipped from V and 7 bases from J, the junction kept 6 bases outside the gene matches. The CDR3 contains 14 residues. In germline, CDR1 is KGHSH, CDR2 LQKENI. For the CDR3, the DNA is TGTGCCAGCTCTCCCGACAGGGCCAATTCACCCCTCCACTTT. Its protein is CASSPDRANSPLHF.

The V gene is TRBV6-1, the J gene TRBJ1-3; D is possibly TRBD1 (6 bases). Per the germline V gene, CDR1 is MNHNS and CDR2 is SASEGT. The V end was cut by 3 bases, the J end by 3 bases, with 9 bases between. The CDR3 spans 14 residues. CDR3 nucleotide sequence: TGTGCCAGCAGTGACAGGACAGATGGAAACACCATATATTTT. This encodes CASSDRTDGNTIYF.

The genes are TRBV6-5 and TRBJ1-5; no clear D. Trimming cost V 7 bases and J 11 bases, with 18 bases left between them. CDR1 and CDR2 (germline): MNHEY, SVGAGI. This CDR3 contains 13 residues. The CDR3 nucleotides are TGTGCCAGCAAGGGCCAGGAGGAATTAGCCCAGCATTTT. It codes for CASKGQEELAQHF.

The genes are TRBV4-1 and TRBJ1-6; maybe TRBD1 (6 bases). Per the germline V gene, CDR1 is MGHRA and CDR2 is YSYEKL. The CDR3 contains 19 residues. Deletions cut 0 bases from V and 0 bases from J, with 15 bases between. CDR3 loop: CASSQDQQGLSSYNSPLHF. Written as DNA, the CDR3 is TGCGCCAGCAGCCAAGATCAGCAGGGGCTCTCCTCCTATAATTCACCCCTCCACTTT.

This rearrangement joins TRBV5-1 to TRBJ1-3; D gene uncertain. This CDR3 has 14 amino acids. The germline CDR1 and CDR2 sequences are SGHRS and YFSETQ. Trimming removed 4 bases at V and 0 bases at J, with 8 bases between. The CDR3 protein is CASSAASSGNTIYF. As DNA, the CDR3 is TGCGCCAGCAGCGCGGCGAGCTCTGGAAACACCATATATTTT.

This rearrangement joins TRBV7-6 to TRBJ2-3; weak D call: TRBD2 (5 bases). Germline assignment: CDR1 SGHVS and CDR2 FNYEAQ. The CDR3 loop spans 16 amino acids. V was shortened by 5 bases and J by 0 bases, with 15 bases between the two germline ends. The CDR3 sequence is CASSPGGRFSTDTQYF. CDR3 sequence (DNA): TGTGCCAGCAGCCCCGGAGGTCGCTTTAGCACAGATACGCAGTATTTT.

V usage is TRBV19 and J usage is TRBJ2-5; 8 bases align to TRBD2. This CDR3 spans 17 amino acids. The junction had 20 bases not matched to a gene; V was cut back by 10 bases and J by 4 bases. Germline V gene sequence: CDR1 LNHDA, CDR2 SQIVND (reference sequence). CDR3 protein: CATRNRPGLGVGETQYF. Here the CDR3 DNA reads TGTGCCACACGAAACAGGCCGGGACTAGGAGTGGGAGAGACCCAGTACTTC.